What follows describes a single T cell receptor beta chain. Germline assignment: CDR1 SGHTA and CDR2 FQGNSA. There are 13 residues in the CDR3. V was trimmed by 6 bases and J by 4 bases, leaving 12 bases between them. TCRdb re-called the RACE reads with MiXCR, one entry per CDR3 protein. Here the sample spans about 50,000 distinct CDR3 sequences, around a tenth being singletons. These data belong to a study of human T cells and chemical hapten exposure. Documented time point: pre-sensitization, week 0. Sample treatment: therapeutic diphenylcyclopropenone sensitization with weekly scalp DPC. Total RNA came from unfractionated whole blood.

The chain couples TRBV7-2 to TRBJ2-5, with no clear D. The material was whole blood, obtained in connection with sensitization to the hapten diphenylcyclopropenone (DPC). This TCR came from a woman aged 25 to 39 with alopecia areata. Some clones in this sample may be carry-over from other donors' samples. The CDR3 is CASSVGEVETQYF. The CDR3 bases are TGTGCCAGCAGTGTGGGCGAAGTAGAGACCCAGTACTTC.